These 27 T cell receptor beta chains share one sample of origin, sequenced in a study of CD8 T cells in Susac syndrome. A quantity of about 0.45 to 1 ug RNA underwent reverse transcription using random hexamers. Via MiXCR, TCRdb re-called the immunoSEQ multiplex PCR reads, giving one row per CDR3 protein. The sample consists of about 160,000 distinct CDR3 sequences, roughly 94% of them appearing once. Sequencing was done on a sample of CD4+ T cells from PBMCs. These receptors all come from a human donor with multiple sclerosis.

The chain is built from TRBV20-1 and TRBJ2-1; TRBD2 matches 8 bases. The CDR3 has 13 amino acids. Germline CDR1 is DFQATT and CDR2 is SNEGSKA (reference sequence). After removal of 7 bases from V and 6 bases from J, the junction contained 8 bases not matched to a gene. This CDR3 reads CSVGREGPNEQFF. CDR3 DNA sequence: TGCAGTGTAGGACGGGAGGGCCCCAATGAGCAGTTCTTC.

CDR3: CASRPRQGGSPLHF. The CDR3 DNA reads TGTGCCAGCAGGCCCCGACAGGGAGGCTCACCCCTCCACTTT. The chain recombines TRBV12-3 or TRBV12-4 with TRBJ1-6; TRBD1 matches at 7 bases. This CDR3 is built from 14 residues. J was trimmed by 10 bases and V by 6 bases; bases with no gene match: 9.

The table lists this clonotype with a count of one. V usage is TRBV12-3 or TRBV12-4 and J usage is TRBJ1-5; a possible D gene is TRBD1 (5 bases). The CDR3 is 12 amino acids. V lost 7 bases and J 6 bases, leaving 10 bases between the germline ends. CDR3 sequence (DNA): TGTGCCAGCACACAGGTACCTCAGCCCCAGCATTTT. Translated, it gives CASTQVPQPQHF.

This clonotype was picked up one time. The gene calls are TRBV5-1 and TRBJ1-3, with TRBD1 as a possible D gene (6 bases). This CDR3 spans 16 amino acids. V was cut by 7 bases and J by 0 bases, with 17 bases left in between. Germline values: CDR1 SGHRS, CDR2 YFSETQ. CDR3 sequence: CASCMGGTLSGNTIYF. Here the CDR3 DNA reads TGCGCCAGCTGTATGGGGGGCACCCTCTCTGGAAACACCATATATTTT.

The genes are TRBV6-1 and TRBJ2-2; D is uncertain. Germline CDR1 is MNHNS and CDR2 is SASEGT. The V gene lost 3 bases and the J gene lost 4 bases, with 3 bases spanning the gap. The CDR3 is 12 residues long. This chain's CDR3 is CASSDGTGELFF. The CDR3 region has the DNA TGTGCCAGCAGTGACGGCACCGGGGAGCTGTTTTTT.

The chain recombines TRBV29-1 with TRBJ2-1; 13 bases match TRBD2. The V and J ends lost 7 bases and 7 bases, in that order; junction bases with no gene match: 7. There are 14 residues in the CDR3. Germline V gene sequence: CDR1 SQVTM, CDR2 ANQGSEA. Here the CDR3 DNA reads TGCAGCGGAACTAGCGGGAGGGTGGGGAATGAGCAGTTCTTC. This gives the protein CSGTSGRVGNEQFF.

V is TRBV7-3 and J is TRBJ2-2; 7 nucleotides agree with TRBD1. V trimming: 5 bases; J trimming: 5 bases; junction bases outside the gene matches: 8. Per germline, CDR1 SGHTA and CDR2 FQGTGA. The CDR3 totals 15 residues. The CDR3 here is CASSPTGFVTGELFF. CDR3 sequence (DNA): TGTGCCAGCAGCCCGACAGGGTTTGTGACCGGGGAGCTGTTTTTT. The entire variable domain, with the rest obtained from reference TRBV7-3 and TRBJ2-2, is as follows: GAGVSQTPSNKVTEKGKYVELRCDPISGHTALYWYRQSLGQGPEFLIYFQGTGAADDSGLPNDRFFAVRPEGSVSTLKIQRTERGDSAVYLCASSPTGFVTGELFFGEGSRLTVL.

This chain links TRBV20-1 with TRBJ2-3; D might be TRBD1 (5 bases). Trimming removed 6 bases from V and 1 base from J, with 8 bases in between. CDR3 length: 12 residues. Germline CDR1 DFQATT, CDR2 SNEGSKA (reference sequence). This CDR3 reads CSASGRTDTQYF. The CDR3 DNA follows: TGCAGTGCCTCAGGGCGCACAGATACGCAGTATTTT.

V and J are TRBV27 and TRBJ2-3; D unresolved. V lost 6 bases and J lost 2, with 9 bases in between. CDR3 length equals 13 residues. Germline CDR1 MNHEY, CDR2 SMNVEV (reference sequence). In DNA, the CDR3 is TGTGCCAGCAGGCTCCAAAACACAGATACGCAGTATTTT. As protein: CASRLQNTDTQYF.

This clonotype was recorded only once. The rearrangement links TRBV6-2 or TRBV6-3 to TRBJ1-1; no clear D gene. The germline V gene encodes CDR1 MNHEY and CDR2 SVGEGT. V was cut by 5 bases and J by 0 bases, with 10 bases left in between. The CDR3 covers 14 residues. The chain's CDR3 is CASSRDGVNTEAFF. For the CDR3, the DNA is TGTGCCAGCAGTCGCGACGGAGTGAACACTGAAGCTTTCTTT.

The genes are TRBV20-1 and TRBJ2-3, with D unclear. Deletions cut 2 bases from V and 3 bases from J, with 0 bases between. The CDR3 has 10 amino acids. Germline lookup yields CDR1 DFQATT and CDR2 SNEGSKA (reference sequence). The DNA for the CDR3 is TGCAGTGCTAGAACAGATACGCAGTATTTT. Its protein product is CSARTDTQYF.

The chain recombines TRBV12-3 or TRBV12-4 with TRBJ1-5; maybe TRBD1 (6 bases). The ends were cut back, 2 bases at V and 8 bases at J, with 13 bases in the middle. The CDR3 sequence is 14 residues long. The CDR3 protein is CASSLFGGPKPQHF. CDR3 nucleotide sequence: TGTGCCAGCAGTTTATTTGGGGGCCCCAAGCCCCAGCATTTT.

This clonotype turned up a few times. The chain has TRBV28 and TRBJ2-2; TRBD1 aligns across 9 bases. V lost 5 bases, J lost 5 bases, and 9 bases stayed unmatched. The V gene's germline CDR1 is MDHEN and CDR2 SYDVKM. This CDR3 is 16 amino acids long. The CDR3 is CASSKSGTGRTGELFF. CDR3 nucleotides: TGTGCCAGCAGTAAATCCGGGACAGGGAGAACCGGGGAGCTGTTTTTT. The full variable domain, completed using reference TRBV28 and TRBJ2-2, is DVKVTQSSRYLVKRTGEKVFLECVQDMDHENMFWYRQDPGLGLRLIYFSYDVKMKEKGDIPEGYSVSREKKERFSLILESASTNQTSMYLCASSKSGTGRTGELFFGEGSRLTVL.

The rearrangement uses TRBV9 and TRBJ1-1, with D perhaps TRBD1 (6 bases). Germline lookup yields CDR1 SGDLS and CDR2 YYNGEE. Deletions cut 3 bases from V and 6 bases from J, with 18 bases between. The CDR3 loop spans 15 amino acids. This chain's CDR3 is CASSGGGRLSPEAFF. The CDR3 DNA reads TGTGCCAGCAGCGGAGGGGGGCGGCTTTCCCCTGAAGCTTTCTTT.

This chain links TRBV30 with TRBJ1-1; no clear D gene. Trimming shortened V by 0 bases and J by 0 bases, and 14 bases separated the two germline ends. The CDR3 extends over 16 amino acids. Germline CDR1 is GTSNPN and CDR2 is SVGIG (reference sequence). DNA for the CDR3: TGTGCCTGGAGTGTAGCTCGGGCCACCATGAACACTGAAGCTTTCTTT. It translates to CAWSVARATMNTEAFF.

The J gene is TRBJ2-7, the V gene TRBV30, with unresolved D. From germline, CDR1 is GTSNPN and CDR2 SVGIG (reference sequence). The ends were cut back, 4 bases at V and 0 bases at J, with 7 bases in the middle. This CDR3 has 12 residues. CDR3 DNA sequence: TGTGCCTGGACGACGAGCTCCTACGAGCAGTACTTC. Its protein product is CAWTTSSYEQYF.

The rearrangement uses TRBV21-1 and TRBJ1-2; the DNA was not used to check the table's D call, TRBD1. TRBV21-1 is classified as a pseudogene. The CDR3 runs to 15 residues. The DNA for the CDR3 is TGTGCCAGCAGCCCAACACGGACAGGAGTCGATGGCTACACCTTC. This sequence encodes CASSPTRTGVDGYTF.

This chain links TRBV7-2 with TRBJ1-1; D is uncertain. The CDR3 is made up of 13 amino acids. The germline gives CDR1 SGHTA, CDR2 FQGNSA. With 4 bases removed from V and 3 bases from J, the gap between germline ends came to 9 bases. In nucleotides, the CDR3 is TGTGCCAGCAGCTGGAAGGAGTACACTGAAGCTTTCTTT. Protein product: CASSWKEYTEAFF.

The rearrangement uses TRBV24-1 and TRBJ2-7, with TRBD1 as a possible D gene (6 bases). Trimming removed 6 bases at V and 4 bases at J, with 15 bases between. The CDR3 has 14 residues. Germline CDR1 reads KGHDR; CDR2 reads SFDVKD. The CDR3 region has the DNA TGTGCCACCAGTCCCGCCGGGACACTATACGAGCAGTACTTC. Its translation is CATSPAGTLYEQYF.

J is TRBJ2-1 and V is TRBV18, with unresolved D. Per germline, CDR1 KGHSH and CDR2 LQKENI. CDR3 size: 12 residues. Trimming took off 2 bases at V and 8 bases at J, with 7 bases between the two ends. The CDR3 reads CASSPVIDEQFF. The CDR3 DNA follows: TGTGCCAGCTCACCAGTCATCGATGAGCAGTTCTTC.

For the CDR3, the DNA is TGTGCCAGCAGCCAAGATAGACAGGGGAGTGGAGCTTTCTTT. Protein sequence: CASSQDRQGSGAFF. V gene TRBV3-1 combines with J gene TRBJ1-1; 8 bases are a match to TRBD1. The germline gives CDR1 LGHDT, CDR2 YNNKEL (reference sequence). V was clipped by 0 bases and J by 10 bases; unmatched bases: 7. This CDR3 has 14 residues.

The V gene is TRBV27, the J gene TRBJ1-2; TRBD1 matches 8 bases. After removal of 4 bases from V and 7 bases from J, the junction contained 8 bases not matched to a gene. This CDR3 is built from 14 residues. Germline lookup yields CDR1 MNHEY and CDR2 SMNVEV (reference sequence). This CDR3 reads CASSSGRGQGGYTF. The CDR3 DNA sequence: TGTGCCAGCAGTTCGGGCAGGGGGCAGGGTGGCTACACCTTC.

The chain employs TRBV3-1 and TRBJ2-5, with D uncertain. V was cut by 4 bases and J by 4 bases, with 10 bases left in between. The length of the CDR3 is 13 residues. Germline CDR1 is LGHDT and CDR2 is YNNKEL (reference sequence). As DNA, the CDR3 is TGTGCCAGCAGCCGACCCCCCGGAGAGACCCAGTACTTC. Its protein is CASSRPPGETQYF.

V usage is TRBV29-1 and J usage is TRBJ1-1, with D unclear. Trimming stripped 0 bases from V and 0 bases from J, with 5 bases between. This CDR3 region has 13 residues. Germline V CDR1 and CDR2: SQVTM, ANQGSEA. The CDR3 DNA reads TGCAGCGTTGAAGACGGCTTGAACACTGAAGCTTTCTTT. The encoded protein is CSVEDGLNTEAFF.

The chain carries TRBV6-2 or TRBV6-3 and TRBJ1-1; perhaps TRBD1 as D (6 bases). The length of the CDR3 is 15 residues. With 7 bases removed from V and 5 bases from J, the gap between germline ends came to 20 bases. The germline CDR1 and CDR2 sequences are MNHEY and SVGEGT. Here the CDR3 reads CASITPHRGVTEAFF. In DNA, the CDR3 is TGTGCCAGCATTACGCCCCATAGGGGGGTGACTGAAGCTTTCTTT.

V gene TRBV29-1 combines with J gene TRBJ1-2; the D gene is possibly TRBD1 (5 bases). This CDR3 spans 12 amino acids. Deletions cut 4 bases from V and 2 bases from J, with 8 bases between. Germline V gene sequence: CDR1 SQVTM, CDR2 ANQGSEA. CDR3 protein: CSVVWGNYGYTF. CDR3 DNA: TGCAGCGTTGTGTGGGGGAACTATGGCTACACCTTC.

The V gene is TRBV12-3 or TRBV12-4, the J gene TRBJ2-2; D tentatively reads TRBD1 or TRBD2 (6 bases each). The CDR3 covers 17 residues. The V and J ends lost 0 bases and 1 base respectively, with 12 bases between them. DNA for the CDR3: TGTGCCAGCAGTTTAGCGCAAGGAGGGGGGAACACCGGGGAGCTGTTTTTT. This codes for CASSLAQGGGNTGELFF.